Below, one TCR beta chain is given with its context. Its antigen is unknown. Using quantitative 5'-RACE with molecular barcodes, the authors made TCR beta libraries. Each CDR3 protein is one row after TCRdb ran MiXCR on the 5' RACE reads. The sample carries about 750,000 distinct CDR3 sequences, roughly 20% recorded once. The data belong to a study of CD8 T cells in ankylosing spondylitis. Whole-study findings and limits: Several highly homologous variants formed a TCR beta motif that appeared characteristic of ankylosing spondylitis blood. From matched ankylosing spondylitis synovial fluid, disease-linked clones were reportedly recovered at significantly enriched levels.

CDR1 and CDR2 (germline): MGHRA, YSYEKL. V was cut by 8 bases and J by 0 bases, with 12 bases left in between. This CDR3 comprises 14 residues. Material for sequencing was blood, either unsorted or a sorted T cell fraction (not recorded which). This chain links TRBV4-1 with TRBJ2-3; unclear D gene. The sequence was obtained from a male donor with ankylosing spondylitis. The CDR3 is CASSQILSTDTQYF. CDR3 coding DNA: TGCGCCAGCTCCCAGATTCTTAGCACAGATACGCAGTATTTT.